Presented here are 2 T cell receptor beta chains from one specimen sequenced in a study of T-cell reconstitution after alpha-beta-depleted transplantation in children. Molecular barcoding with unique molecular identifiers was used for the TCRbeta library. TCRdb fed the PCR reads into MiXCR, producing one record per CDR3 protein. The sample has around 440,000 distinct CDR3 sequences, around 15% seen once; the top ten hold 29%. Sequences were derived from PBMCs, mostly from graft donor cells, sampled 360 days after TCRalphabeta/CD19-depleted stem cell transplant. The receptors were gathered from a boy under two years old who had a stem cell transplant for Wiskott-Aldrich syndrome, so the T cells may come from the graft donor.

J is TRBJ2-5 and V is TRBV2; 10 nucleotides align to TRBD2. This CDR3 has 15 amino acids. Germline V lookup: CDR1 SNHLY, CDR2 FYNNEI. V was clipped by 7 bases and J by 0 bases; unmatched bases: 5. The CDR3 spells CASNFGLADQETQYF. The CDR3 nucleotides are TGTGCCAGCAATTTCGGACTAGCGGACCAAGAGACCCAGTACTTC.

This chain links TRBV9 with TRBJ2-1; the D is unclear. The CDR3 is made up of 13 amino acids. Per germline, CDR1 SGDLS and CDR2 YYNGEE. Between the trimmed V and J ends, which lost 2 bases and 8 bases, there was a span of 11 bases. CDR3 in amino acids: CASSVSPRDEQFF. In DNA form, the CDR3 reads TGTGCCAGCAGCGTTAGCCCCAGAGATGAGCAGTTCTTC.